This TCR beta chain was obtained from a study of shared T cell receptors in the human thymus. This CDR3 comprises 17 residues. Germline V gene data show CDR1 as MGHRA and CDR2 as YSYEKL. V shed 0 bases and J shed 4 bases, with 19 bases lying between them. Sequencing was performed with immunoSEQ multiplex PCR; in TCRdb, only in-frame clones are kept and a portion is missing. The data show about 710,000 clones, 80% to 90% seen once. This sample was also put to use in a study of human thymus T cells. As that report states: Corrective surgery for congenital heart defects was being performed on the healthy Finnish infants who served as donors. Thymic material originated from resections removed in the course of corrective heart surgery. Thymic and blood repertoires appeared to show biased V and J gene usage. Unrelated individuals had highly overlapping thymic repertoires, as reported in related research.

The source of this sequence is a boy younger than two with a congenital heart defect. Input material: thymocytes. This chain uses TRBV4-1 with TRBJ2-7; no clear D. CDR3 DNA: TGCGCCAGCAGCCAAGATTGCCGACCCTCAAGCGATTACGAGCAGTACTTC. This encodes CASSQDCRPSSDYEQYF.